This T cell receptor beta chain was found in a study of shared T cell receptors in the human thymus. The repertoire was sequenced with immunoSEQ multiplex PCR; TCRdb's copy has only in-frame clones and lacks some. The table lists some 700,000 clones, over 75% of them singletons. V was pared by 2 bases and J by 4 bases, with 18 bases between. Looked up from germline, CDR1 is MDHEN and CDR2 is SYDVKM. The CDR3 is made up of 17 amino acids. The same sample was also studied in work on human thymus T cells. As that study records: Resections were taken during corrective heart surgery, and the thymus tissue came from these. Gene usage (both V and J) appeared biased in thymic and blood repertoires.

The genes are TRBV28 and TRBJ2-4, with D possibly being TRBD1 (6 bases). This sequence originates from a girl under three years old with a congenital heart defect. The sequenced sample was thymocytes. This CDR3 reads CASSLEQGPIAKNIQYF. CDR3 DNA: TGTGCCAGCAGTTTAGAACAGGGTCCCATAGCTAAAAACATTCAGTACTTC.